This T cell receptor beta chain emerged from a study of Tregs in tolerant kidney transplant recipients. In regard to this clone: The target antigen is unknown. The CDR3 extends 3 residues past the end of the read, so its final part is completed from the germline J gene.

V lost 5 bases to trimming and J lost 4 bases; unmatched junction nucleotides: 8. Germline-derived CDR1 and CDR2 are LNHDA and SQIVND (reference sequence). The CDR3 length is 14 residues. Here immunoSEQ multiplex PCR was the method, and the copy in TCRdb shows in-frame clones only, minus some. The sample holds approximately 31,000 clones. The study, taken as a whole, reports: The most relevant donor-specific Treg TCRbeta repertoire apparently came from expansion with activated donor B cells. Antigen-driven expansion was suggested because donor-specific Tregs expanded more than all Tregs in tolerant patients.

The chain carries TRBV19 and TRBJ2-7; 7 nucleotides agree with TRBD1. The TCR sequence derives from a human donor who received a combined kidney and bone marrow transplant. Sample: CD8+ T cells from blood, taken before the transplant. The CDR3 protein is CASSFGRTGYEQYF. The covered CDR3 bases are TGTGCCAGTAGTTTTGGCAGGACAGGATACGAG.